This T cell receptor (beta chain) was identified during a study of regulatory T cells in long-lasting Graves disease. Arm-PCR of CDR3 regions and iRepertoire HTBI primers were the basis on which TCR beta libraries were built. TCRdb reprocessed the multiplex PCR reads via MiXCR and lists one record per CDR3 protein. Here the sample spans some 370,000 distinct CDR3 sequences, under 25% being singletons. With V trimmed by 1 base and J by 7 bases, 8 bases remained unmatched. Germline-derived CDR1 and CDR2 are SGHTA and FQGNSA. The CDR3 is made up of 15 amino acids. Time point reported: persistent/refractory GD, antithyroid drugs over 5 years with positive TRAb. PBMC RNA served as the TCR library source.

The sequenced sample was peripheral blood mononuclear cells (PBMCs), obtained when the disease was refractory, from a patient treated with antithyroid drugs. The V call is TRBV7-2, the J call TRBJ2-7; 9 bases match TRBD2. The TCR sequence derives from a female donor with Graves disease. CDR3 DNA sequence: TGTGCCAGCAGCTTAGGGGCTAGCGGGATTAATGAGCAGTACTTC. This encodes CASSLGASGINEQYF.